These T cell receptor beta chains were read from a single sample in a study of beta chain features in type 1 diabetes. The protocol was immunoSEQ multiplex PCR, while the TCRdb copy is restricted to in-frame clones and leaves out a portion. The table has 600,000 to 700,000 clones, under 15% seen once. The specimen sequenced was naive CD4+ T cells from blood. The receptors shown here come from a man under 40 with type 1 diabetes. Each CDR3 is given with its conserved first and last residue. D genes are given only for firm matches. Expanded clones are given a class, and other clones once, few, many or no size at all.

D,size,V,J,CDR3,DNA
-,few,TRBV7-9,TRBJ1-1,CASSLIGNTEAFF,TGTGCCAGCAGCTTAATAGGGAACACTGAAGCTTTCTTT
-,-,TRBV30,TRBJ2-5,CAWSVRETQYF,TGTGCCTGGAGTGTACGGGAGACCCAGTACTTC
-,few,TRBV20-1,TRBJ2-5,CSATPQETQYF,TGCAGTGCTACCCCACAAGAGACCCAGTACTTC
TRBD2,-,TRBV9,TRBJ2-1,CASSVGLAGAYNEQFF,TGTGCCAGCAGCGTAGGTCTAGCGGGGGCCTACAATGAGCAGTTCTTC
-,-,TRBV30,TRBJ1-5,CAWSGGGGGQPQHF,TGTGCCTGGAGTGGTGGCGGCGGTGGTCAGCCCCAGCATTTT
TRBD1,-,TRBV11-3,TRBJ2-1,CASSPEGNDRENEQFF,TGTGCCAGCAGCCCAGAGGGGAACGACAGGGAAAATGAGCAGTTCTTC
-,few,TRBV28,TRBJ2-3,CASIPAGPGAGTDTQYF,TGTGCCAGCATCCCTGCGGGTCCGGGGGCAGGGACAGATACGCAGTATTTT
-,-,TRBV15,TRBJ2-1,CATSRDSGGGGYNNEQFF,TGTGCCACCAGCAGAGATTCGGGCGGAGGGGGATACAACAATGAGCAGTTCTTC
-,once,TRBV27,TRBJ1-5,CASSFTGSQPQHF,TGTGCCAGCAGTTTCACAGGGAGTCAGCCCCAGCATTTT
-,few,TRBV30,TRBJ2-2,CAWSPGDPGELFF,TGTGCCTGGAGTCCTGGGGATCCCGGGGAGCTGTTTTTT
-,few,TRBV30,TRBJ1-6,CAWSVGAPLHF,TGTGCCTGGAGTGTAGGTGCACCCCTCCACTTT
-,-,TRBV4-3,TRBJ1-4,CASSQIQGLANEKLFF,TGCGCCAGCAGCCAAATCCAGGGACTGGCTAATGAAAAACTGTTTTTT
-,-,TRBV7-3,TRBJ2-3,CASSLTGPGTTDTQYF,TGTGCCAGCAGCTTAACAGGCCCCGGAACCACAGATACGCAGTATTTT
TRBD2,few,TRBV28,TRBJ2-3,CASTSGASGGTDTQYF,TGTGCCAGCACCTCCGGGGCTAGCGGGGGCACAGATACGCAGTATTTT
-,few,TRBV30,TRBJ2-1,CAWIYEGGHYNEQFF,TGTGCCTGGATATACGAGGGGGGGCACTACAATGAGCAGTTCTTC
-,many,TRBV28,TRBJ2-6,CASSWAGANVLTF,TGTGCCAGCAGTTGGGCTGGGGCCAACGTCCTGACTTTC
-,-,TRBV6-5,TRBJ2-7,CASSRGHRSYEQYF,TGTGCCAGCAGCCGCGGACACCGCTCCTACGAGCAGTACTTC
-,few,TRBV19,TRBJ1-1,CASSLRIGGEIEAFF,TGTGCCAGTAGCCTGAGAATTGGAGGGGAAATTGAAGCTTTCTTT
-,few,TRBV10-3,TRBJ2-5,CAISDGAPPETQYF,TGTGCCATCAGTGATGGGGCACCCCCGGAGACCCAGTACTTC
TRBD2,few,TRBV13,TRBJ2-3,CASSLGLMGGAGGPPDTQYF,TGTGCCAGCAGCTTAGGCCTAATGGGAGGAGCGGGGGGCCCCCCAGATACGCAGTATTTT
TRBD1,few,TRBV6-5,TRBJ1-6,CASSVTDRVNSPLHF,TGTGCCAGCAGCGTTACGGACAGGGTAAACTCACCCCTCCACTTT
-,-,TRBV14,TRBJ2-1,CASSALAPRGYEQFF,TGTGCCAGCAGCGCTCTAGCCCCACGAGGGTATGAGCAGTTCTTC
-,once,TRBV5-1,TRBJ2-4,CASSLDDPTTKNIQYF,TGCGCCAGCAGCTTGGATGACCCGACCACCAAAAACATTCAGTACTTC
-,few,TRBV6-6,TRBJ2-1,CASRAGQNLNEQFF,TGTGCCAGCAGAGCGGGACAGAATTTAAATGAGCAGTTCTTC
TRBD2,few,TRBV7-9,TRBJ2-7,CASSPRASGGAEQYF,TGTGCCAGCAGCCCCCGGGCTAGCGGGGGGGCGGAGCAGTACTTC
-,few,TRBV5-6,TRBJ2-4,CASSLQNIQYF,TGTGCCAGCAGCTTACAAAACATTCAGTACTTC
TRBD2,-,TRBV11-2,TRBJ2-1,CASSPRLAGANEQFF,TGTGCCAGCAGCCCTAGACTAGCGGGGGCCAATGAGCAGTTCTTC
TRBD1,-,TRBV7-2,TRBJ2-2,CASSPDRGIRTGELFF,TGTGCCAGCAGCCCGGACAGGGGGATACGTACCGGGGAGCTGTTTTTT
-,-,TRBV11-2,TRBJ2-6,CASSLGLYSGANVLTF,TGTGCCAGCAGCTTAGGTCTCTACTCTGGGGCCAACGTCCTGACTTTC
-,few,TRBV6-5,TRBJ1-2,CASSVRGYGYTF,TGTGCCAGCAGCGTCCGAGGGTACGGCTACACCTTC
-,few,TRBV6-5,TRBJ1-6,CASSLWGAEYSPLHF,TGTGCCAGCAGTCTCTGGGGGGCAGAATACTCACCCCTCCACTTT
-,few,TRBV7-2,TRBJ2-7,CASSPRRNYEQYF,TGTGCCAGCAGCCCTAGGAGAAACTACGAGCAGTACTTC
TRBD1,-,TRBV14,TRBJ1-1,CASSQGQGAVNTEAFF,TGTGCCAGCAGCCAAGGACAGGGGGCAGTTAACACTGAAGCTTTCTTT
-,-,TRBV29-1,TRBJ1-2,CSVEWQRANYGYTF,TGCAGCGTTGAATGGCAGCGGGCCAACTATGGCTACACCTTC
-,-,TRBV5-1,TRBJ2-2,CASRNGDTGELFF,TGCGCCAGCAGAAACGGGGACACCGGGGAGCTGTTTTTT
-,-,TRBV11-3,TRBJ2-2,CASSLEGTGELFF,TGTGCCAGCAGCCTTGAGGGGACCGGGGAGCTGTTTTTT
TRBD1,-,TRBV7-2,TRBJ2-3,CASSFHPGQLSTDTQYF,TGTGCCAGCAGCTTCCATCCGGGACAGCTAAGCACAGATACGCAGTATTTT
-,-,TRBV7-9,TRBJ1-1,CASSTGRMNTEAFF,TGTGCCAGCAGCACGGGACGGATGAACACTGAAGCTTTCTTT
TRBD1,-,TRBV7-9,TRBJ2-7,CASISADRAGYEQYF,TGTGCCAGCATCTCAGCGGACAGGGCGGGCTACGAGCAGTACTTC
-,-,TRBV11-3,TRBJ2-1,CASSLRTGRGTNEQFF,TGTGCCAGCAGCCTTCGGACAGGGCGGGGGACGAATGAGCAGTTCTTC
-,-,TRBV5-4,TRBJ2-5,CASSPQGRMETQYF,TGTGCCAGCAGCCCCCAGGGGAGGATGGAGACCCAGTACTTC
-,-,TRBV20-1,TRBJ2-7,CSATYNGQYF,TGCAGCGCTACTTATAACGGGCAGTACTTC
-,few,TRBV5-1,TRBJ1-5,CASSLGAGENQPQHF,TGCGCCAGCAGCTTGGGGGCAGGAGAGAATCAGCCCCAGCATTTT
-,few,TRBV7-2,TRBJ1-2,CASSPRGVSNYGYTF,TGTGCCAGCAGCCCGAGGGGGGTATCAAACTATGGCTACACCTTC
-,-,TRBV19,TRBJ1-1,CASVSPTRTPGGEAFF,TGTGCCAGCGTCAGCCCAACAAGGACACCTGGGGGTGAAGCTTTCTTT
TRBD1,few,TRBV4-1,TRBJ1-2,CASSQPQGAHGYTF,TGCGCCAGCAGCCAGCCCCAGGGGGCGCATGGCTACACCTTC
-,-,TRBV27,TRBJ1-6,CASSLSNTGPLHF,TGTGCCAGCAGTTTATCAAACACCGGGCCCCTCCACTTT
-,few,TRBV7-6,TRBJ2-3,CASSLSWTVPDTQYF,TGTGCCAGCAGCCTCAGCTGGACAGTTCCAGATACGCAGTATTTT
-,-,TRBV29-1,TRBJ2-2,CSVSRNTGELFF,TGCAGCGTTTCACGGAACACCGGGGAGCTGTTTTTT
TRBD2,-,TRBV7-2,TRBJ2-5,CASSSGTSGGAKETQYF,TGTGCCAGCAGCTCCGGGACTAGCGGGGGGGCCAAAGAGACCCAGTACTTC
-,-,TRBV6-1,TRBJ2-5,CAIRGDFEETQYF,TGTGCCATCAGGGGGGACTTCGAAGAGACCCAGTACTTC
-,few,TRBV28,TRBJ1-5,CVSTDSNQPQHF,TGTGTATCGACAGATAGCAATCAGCCCCAGCATTTT
TRBD1,-,TRBV15,TRBJ1-5,CATRGRTGGGPQHF,TGTGCCACCAGAGGGCGTACAGGGGGTGGGCCCCAGCATTTT
TRBD1,-,TRBV5-1,TRBJ2-3,CASSGQGQGTDTQYF,TGCGCCAGCAGCGGACAGGGCCAGGGCACAGATACGCAGTATTTT
-,few,TRBV9,TRBJ1-3,CASSVGIHSGNTIYF,TGTGCCAGCAGCGTGGGAATCCACTCTGGAAACACCATATATTTT
-,few,TRBV10-3,TRBJ1-2,CAISTTGENYGYTF,TGTGCCATCAGTACAACGGGAGAGAACTATGGCTACACCTTC
-,few,TRBV4-3,TRBJ2-1,CASSQRGQLNEQFF,TGCGCCAGCAGCCAACGAGGACAGCTCAATGAGCAGTTCTTC
-,-,TRBV5-1,TRBJ2-3,CASSIMGLDTQYF,TGCGCCAGCAGCATAATGGGTTTAGATACGCAGTATTTT
-,-,TRBV6-5,TRBJ1-3,CATKDRLGNTIYF,TGTGCCACCAAAGACAGGTTGGGGAACACCATATATTTT